This TCR beta chain was found in a study of CD8+ T cells in alopecia areata. Whole-study results and caveats: Possibly as an HLA-related effect, TCR sharing across patients appeared less clear than in mice. The study found higher clonality in lesional than normal scalp, especially in alopecia totalis/universalis.

In the case of this clone: The antigen is not known.

CDR3 length equals 15 residues. CDR1 SGHDT and CDR2 YYEEEE come from the germline V gene. The germline V and J ends were trimmed by 0 bases and 3 bases, with 12 bases remaining between them. cDNA serving as the sequencing template came from extracted, reverse transcribed RNA. Profiling relied on immunoSEQ multiplex PCR, and the TCRdb table lists in-frame clones only, not all of them. This table holds about 150,000 clones, less than 65% found once. Obtained from alopecia areata patients were lesional scalp punch biopsies along with peripheral blood. This sequence was found in a human donor with alopecia areata. V is TRBV5-6 and J is TRBJ1-2, with D possibly TRBD1 on 5 matching bases. The material sequenced was CD8+ T cells sorted from blood, taken at week 0. The CDR3 DNA reads as TGTGCCAGCAGCTTGGGAGGGGACCCGCACTATGGCTACACCTTC. Translating it yields CASSLGGDPHYGYTF.